One and the same sample provided the 28 T cell receptor beta chains below, sequenced in a study of blood T cell repertoires in COVID-19. Assay: immunoSEQ multiplex PCR; the TCRdb copy retains only in-frame clones and omits some. The top ten clones hold under 0.85% of a sample with approximately 440,000 clones, roughly 87% of them seen once. The sequenced sample was PBMCs or T cells enriched from blood (not recorded which). These receptors all stem from a woman aged 18-29 years who had recovered from COVID-19.

This clone was counted only a few times. The rearrangement uses TRBV28 and TRBJ1-1, with a tentative D call TRBD1 (5 bases). V lost 3 bases and J 11 bases, leaving 19 bases between the germline ends. The CDR3 sequence is 14 residues long. Germline V gene data show CDR1 as MDHEN and CDR2 as SYDVKM. The DNA of the CDR3 is TGTGCCAGCAGTTTGAAACGGGACCCCGGGGGGGCTTTCTTT. Translation gives CASSLKRDPGGAFF. The full variable domain, in which reference TRBV28 and TRBJ1-1 provide the parts outside the CDR3, is DVKVTQSSRYLVKRTGEKVFLECVQDMDHENMFWYRQDPGLGLRLIYFSYDVKMKEKGDIPEGYSVSREKKERFSLILESASTNQTSMYLCASSLKRDPGGAFFGQGTRLTVV.

This rearrangement joins TRBV3-1 (or the pseudogene TRBV3-2) to TRBJ2-3; 9 bases map to TRBD2. Germline assignment: CDR1 LGHDT and CDR2 YNNKEL (reference sequence). V dropped 4 bases and J dropped 6; count of bases not matched to a gene: 8. The CDR3 consists of 15 residues. CDR3 sequence (DNA): TGTGCCAGCAGCCCGACTCGACTAGCGGACGATACGCAGTATTTT. It yields the protein CASSPTRLADDTQYF.

The chain joins TRBV12-5 to TRBJ1-3, with a possible D match to TRBD1 (6 bases). The germline gives CDR1 LGHNT, CDR2 FRNRAP. This CDR3 comprises 16 residues. The V end was cut by 1 base, the J end by 8 bases, with 18 bases between. CDR3 sequence: CASGLAPRGTGYTIYF. The CDR3 DNA sequence: TGTGCTAGTGGTTTGGCCCCGAGGGGGACGGGCTACACCATATATTTT. Variable domain in full (rest from reference TRBV12-5 and TRBJ1-3): DARVTQTPRHKVTEMGQEVTMRCQPILGHNTVFWYRQTMMQGLELLAYFRNRAPLDDSGMPKDRFSAEMPDATLATLKIQPSEPRDSAVYFCASGLAPRGTGYTIYFGEGSWLTVV.

This clone occurred a few times. V usage is TRBV5-1 and J usage is TRBJ1-5, with D possibly being TRBD1 (6 bases). From germline, CDR1 is SGHRS and CDR2 YFSETQ. The CDR3 contains 13 residues. V gave up 4 bases and J gave up 4 bases, with 9 bases separating them. The DNA for the CDR3 is TGCGCCAGCAGCCTTCAGGGGAATCAGCCCCAGCATTTT. This codes for CASSLQGNQPQHF.

The rearrangement uses TRBV5-6 and TRBJ2-7; possibly TRBD1 for D (6 bases). V was cut by 4 bases and J by 4 bases, with 12 bases left in between. The length of the CDR3 is 13 residues. In germline, CDR1 is SGHDT, CDR2 YYEEEE. Here the CDR3 reads CASSPPDRYEQYF. CDR3 nucleotides: TGTGCCAGCAGCCCACCGGACAGATACGAGCAGTACTTC.

The chain carries TRBV18 and TRBJ1-6; 9 bases are shared with TRBD1. The CDR3 consists of 16 residues. The V gene end was trimmed by 6 bases and the J gene end by 3 bases; junction bases not matched to a gene: 6. Germline assignment: CDR1 KGHSH and CDR2 LQKENI. CDR3 in amino acids: CASSPTGGGYNSPLHF. CDR3 nucleotide sequence: TGTGCCAGCTCCCCTACAGGGGGCGGCTATAATTCACCCCTCCACTTT. The full variable domain, with the rest looked up from reference TRBV18 and TRBJ1-6, is NAGVMQNPRHLVRRRGQEARLRCSPMKGHSHVYWYRQLPEEGLKFMVYLQKENIIDESGMPKERFSAEFPKEGPSILRIQQVVRGDSAAYFCASSPTGGGYNSPLHFGNGTRLTVT.

This clone was recorded only once. J is TRBJ2-5 and V is TRBV5-1; TRBD1 aligns across 11 bases. V lost 5 bases to trimming and J lost 9 bases; unmatched junction nucleotides: 6. CDR1 is SGHRS and CDR2 is YFSETQ in the germline V gene. This CDR3 is built from 13 residues. The CDR3 loop is CASRGQGDGPQYF. CDR3 nucleotides: TGCGCCAGCAGGGGACAGGGGGACGGACCCCAGTACTTC.

V gene TRBV4-2 combines with J gene TRBJ1-6; TRBD1 might be the D (5 bases). Germline loops: CDR1 LGHNA, CDR2 YNFKEQ. This CDR3 has 14 residues. V dropped 0 bases and J dropped 7 bases, with 7 bases sitting between them. CDR3 sequence reads: CASSQEAGNSPLHF. CDR3 DNA: TGTGCCAGCAGCCAAGAAGCAGGGAATTCACCCCTCCACTTT.

The chain is built from TRBV5-4 and TRBJ1-2; D not resolved. Germline assignment: CDR1 SGHNT and CDR2 YYREEE (reference sequence). The CDR3 is 14 amino acids. V was cut by 2 bases and J by 1 base, with 9 bases left in between. The CDR3 spells CASSFGSFNYGYTF. CDR3 nucleotides: TGTGCCAGCAGCTTTGGCTCTTTTAACTATGGCTACACCTTC.

In DNA, the CDR3 is TGTGCCTCCTCCGGGGACTACAATCAGCCCCAGCATTTT. This sequence encodes CASSGDYNQPQHF. This rearrangement joins TRBV12-3 or TRBV12-4 to TRBJ1-5, with D possibly matching TRBD1 (5 bases). Trimming took off 11 bases at V and 3 bases at J, with 14 bases between the two ends. The CDR3 is 13 amino acids.

The chain couples TRBV5-1 to TRBJ2-3; D is possibly TRBD2 (5 bases). The CDR3 is made up of 17 amino acids. The germline V gene encodes CDR1 SGHRS and CDR2 YFSETQ. Trimming removed 4 bases from V and 3 bases from J, with 21 bases in between. CDR3 bases: TGCGCCAGCAGCCACCCACCGAGGAGCGGTGGGACAGATACGCAGTATTTT. This gives the protein CASSHPPRSGGTDTQYF. The full variable domain, completed using reference TRBV5-1 and TRBJ2-3, is KAGVTQTPRYLIKTRGQQVTLSCSPISGHRSVSWYQQTPGQGLQFLFEYFSETQRNKGNFPGRFSGRQFSNSRSEMNVSTLELGDSALYLCASSHPPRSGGTDTQYFGPGTRLTVL.

The rearrangement joins TRBV11-2 to TRBJ1-1; D remains ambiguous. The CDR3 is 11 residues long. CDR1 SGHAT and CDR2 FQNNGV come from the germline V gene. V shed 5 bases and J shed 7 bases, with 8 bases lying between them. CDR3 DNA sequence: TGTGCCAGCAGCCCTGCGGGTGAAGCTTTCTTT. It is translated as CASSPAGEAFF.

The chain combines TRBV27 with TRBJ2-7, with 12 bases fitting TRBD1. Germline V gives CDR1 MNHEY, CDR2 SMNVEV (reference sequence). The CDR3 loop spans 18 amino acids. The V gene end was trimmed by 2 bases and the J gene end by 7 bases; junction bases not matched to a gene: 15. The CDR3 loop reads CASSLSLGEGQGAGEQYF. CDR3 bases: TGTGCCAGCAGTTTAAGTCTGGGCGAGGGACAGGGGGCCGGGGAGCAGTACTTC.

This chain connects TRBV7-3 to TRBJ1-2; 7 bases line up with TRBD1. Trimming at V came to 0 bases and at J to 6 bases, leaving 7 bases not matched to a gene. Germline V lookup: CDR1 SGHTA, CDR2 FQGTGA. This CDR3 contains 15 residues. The chain's CDR3 is CASSLTPARGDGYTF. The CDR3 DNA is TGTGCCAGCAGCTTAACCCCCGCCAGGGGGGATGGCTACACCTTC.

The genes are TRBV5-1 and TRBJ1-2; tentative D call: TRBD1 (6 bases). V was trimmed by 0 bases and J by 0 bases, leaving 6 bases between them. The CDR3 runs 14 residues. Germline V gene sequence: CDR1 SGHRS, CDR2 YFSETQ. The CDR3 DNA reads as TGCGCCAGCAGCTTGGACAGGGCTAACTATGGCTACACCTTC. Translating it yields CASSLDRANYGYTF.

This chain connects TRBV5-5 to TRBJ1-6, with 9 bases identical to TRBD1. The CDR3 has 17 residues. Germline trimming cut 4 bases from V and 6 bases from J; bases unmatched to any gene: 11. From germline, CDR1 is SGHKS and CDR2 YYEKEE (reference sequence). The CDR3 region is CASSLRTGAVFNSPLHF. DNA for the CDR3: TGTGCCAGCAGCCTGAGGACAGGGGCCGTATTTAATTCACCCCTCCACTTT.

Only a few counts were recorded for this clone. This rearrangement joins TRBV5-6 to TRBJ2-5; D possibly corresponds to TRBD1 (5 bases). Germline V gene sequence: CDR1 SGHDT, CDR2 YYEEEE. The length of the CDR3 is 13 residues. Trimming took 0 bases from V and 7 from J, leaving 10 bases between them. This chain's CDR3 is CASSLDPQGTQYF. CDR3 coding DNA: TGTGCCAGCAGCTTGGACCCTCAGGGGACCCAGTACTTC.

This clone was found once. The chain joins TRBV30 to TRBJ1-3; unclear D gene. There are 13 residues in the CDR3. Trimming cost V 7 bases and J 0 bases, with 10 bases left between them. Germline CDR1 GTSNPN, CDR2 SVGIG (reference sequence). CDR3 residues: CASTVLSGNTIYF. CDR3 DNA sequence: TGTGCCTCAACAGTTCTCTCTGGAAACACCATATATTTT.

J is TRBJ1-2 and V is TRBV30, with a weak D call TRBD1 (6 bases). V lost 5 bases and J lost 4, with 14 bases in between. Germline V gene data show CDR1 as GTSNPN and CDR2 as SVGIG (reference sequence). This CDR3 contains 13 residues. CDR3 sequence: CAWHREWGYGYTF. The CDR3, as DNA: TGTGCCTGGCACAGGGAGTGGGGCTATGGCTACACCTTC.

This clone was observed a single time. The rearrangement uses TRBV5-4 and TRBJ1-1; D is ambiguous. In germline, CDR1 is SGHNT, CDR2 YYREEE (reference sequence). The CDR3 is 15 amino acids. Trimming removed 0 bases from V and 10 bases from J, with 19 bases in between. CDR3 residues: CASSLEVRADQVAFF. CDR3 coding DNA: TGTGCCAGCAGCTTGGAAGTTCGAGCTGACCAGGTAGCTTTCTTT.

This rearrangement joins TRBV18 to TRBJ2-1; no clear D gene. CDR3 length equals 15 residues. Germline V lookup: CDR1 KGHSH, CDR2 LQKENI. Trimming cost V 2 bases and J 4 bases, with 12 bases left between them. The CDR3 coding sequence is TGTGCCAGCTCACCAGGAGAGCAACTTTACAATGAGCAGTTCTTC. This gives the protein CASSPGEQLYNEQFF.

The chain combines TRBV6-6 with TRBJ1-5; 9 bases map to TRBD1. Germline CDR1 reads MNHNY; CDR2 reads SVGAGI (reference sequence). The CDR3 has 16 amino acids. Trimming removed 5 bases from V and 1 base from J; junction bases left unmatched: 6. The CDR3, as DNA: TGTGCCAGCAGTCAAACGACAGGGGGAAGCAATCAGCCCCAGCATTTT. Its protein product is CASSQTTGGSNQPQHF.

The gene calls are TRBV30 and TRBJ1-1, with D possibly being TRBD1 (6 bases). CDR3 length equals 13 residues. Between the trimmed V and J ends, which lost 0 bases and 8 bases, there was a span of 13 bases. Germline V CDR1 and CDR2: GTSNPN, SVGIG (reference sequence). CDR3 amino acids: CAWSVLGGSEAFF. The CDR3 DNA reads as TGTGCCTGGAGTGTACTAGGGGGATCCGAAGCTTTCTTT. Looking up the rest from reference TRBV30 and TRBJ1-1 gives the full variable domain: SQTIHQWPATLVQPVGSPLSLECTVEGTSNPNLYWYRQAAGRGLQLLFYSVGIGQISSEVPQNLSASRPQDRQFILSSKKLLLSDSGFYLCAWSVLGGSEAFFGQGTRLTVV.

This chain joins TRBV27 and TRBJ1-1; possibly TRBD1 for D (6 bases). Trimming took 6 bases from V and 4 from J, leaving 15 bases between them. The germline V gene has CDR1 MNHEY and CDR2 SMNVEV (reference sequence). This CDR3 has 14 residues. CDR3 nucleotides: TGTGCCAGCAGATGGAGGCAAGGGGGCACTGAAGCTTTCTTT. Translation: CASRWRQGGTEAFF.

The CDR3 reads CASSDHGQGEGGYTF. In nucleotides, the CDR3 is TGTGCCAGCAGTGATCATGGGCAGGGGGAAGGTGGCTACACCTTC. This chain connects TRBV2 to TRBJ1-2; TRBD1 agrees at 7 bases. The CDR3 has 15 amino acids. Germline V gene sequence: CDR1 SNHLY, CDR2 FYNNEI. With 3 bases clipped from V and 7 bases from J, the junction kept 11 bases outside the gene matches.

V and J are TRBV5-1 and TRBJ2-5; D gene uncertain. Per the germline V gene, CDR1 is SGHRS and CDR2 is YFSETQ. CDR3 length equals 13 residues. The V end lost 1 base, the J end lost 2 bases, and 6 bases lay between the germline ends. The CDR3 is CASSLTDQETQYF. The CDR3 nucleotides read TGCGCCAGCAGCTTGACAGATCAAGAGACCCAGTACTTC.

The J gene is TRBJ1-2, the V gene TRBV3-1 (or the pseudogene TRBV3-2), with 7 bases identical to TRBD1. The CDR3 covers 15 residues. Germline V gene sequence: CDR1 LGHDT, CDR2 YNNKEL (reference sequence). V dropped 4 bases and J dropped 6; count of bases not matched to a gene: 11. CDR3 DNA: TGTGCCAGCAGCCTAGGTCCCACAGGGGACGATGGCTACACCTTC. Translating it yields CASSLGPTGDDGYTF.

The chain has TRBV18 and TRBJ1-2, with D perhaps matching TRBD1 (5 bases). The CDR3 consists of 15 residues. CDR1 and CDR2 (germline): KGHSH, LQKENI. Trimming stripped 8 bases from V and 8 bases from J, with 24 bases between. The CDR3 bases are TGTGCCAGCAGGGAGACACAGGAGGGGTCGGAGGGCTACACCTTC. It yields the protein CASRETQEGSEGYTF.